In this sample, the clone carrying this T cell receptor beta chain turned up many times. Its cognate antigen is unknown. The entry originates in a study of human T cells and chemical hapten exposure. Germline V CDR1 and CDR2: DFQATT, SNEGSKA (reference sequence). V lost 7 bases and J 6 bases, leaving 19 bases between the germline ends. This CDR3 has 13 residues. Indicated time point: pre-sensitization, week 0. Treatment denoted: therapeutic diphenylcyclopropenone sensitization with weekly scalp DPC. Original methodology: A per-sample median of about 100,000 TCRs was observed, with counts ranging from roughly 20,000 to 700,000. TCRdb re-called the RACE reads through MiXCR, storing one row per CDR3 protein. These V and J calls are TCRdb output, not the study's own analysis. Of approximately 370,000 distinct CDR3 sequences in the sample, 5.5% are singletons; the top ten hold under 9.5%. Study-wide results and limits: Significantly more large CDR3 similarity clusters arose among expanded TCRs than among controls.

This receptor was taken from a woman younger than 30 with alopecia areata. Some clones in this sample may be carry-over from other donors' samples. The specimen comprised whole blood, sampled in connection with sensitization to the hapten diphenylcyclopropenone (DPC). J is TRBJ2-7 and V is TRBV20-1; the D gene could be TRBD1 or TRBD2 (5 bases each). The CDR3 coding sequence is TGCAGTGTAAGAGGGACGGCAGGATCCGAGCAGTACTTC. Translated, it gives CSVRGTAGSEQYF.